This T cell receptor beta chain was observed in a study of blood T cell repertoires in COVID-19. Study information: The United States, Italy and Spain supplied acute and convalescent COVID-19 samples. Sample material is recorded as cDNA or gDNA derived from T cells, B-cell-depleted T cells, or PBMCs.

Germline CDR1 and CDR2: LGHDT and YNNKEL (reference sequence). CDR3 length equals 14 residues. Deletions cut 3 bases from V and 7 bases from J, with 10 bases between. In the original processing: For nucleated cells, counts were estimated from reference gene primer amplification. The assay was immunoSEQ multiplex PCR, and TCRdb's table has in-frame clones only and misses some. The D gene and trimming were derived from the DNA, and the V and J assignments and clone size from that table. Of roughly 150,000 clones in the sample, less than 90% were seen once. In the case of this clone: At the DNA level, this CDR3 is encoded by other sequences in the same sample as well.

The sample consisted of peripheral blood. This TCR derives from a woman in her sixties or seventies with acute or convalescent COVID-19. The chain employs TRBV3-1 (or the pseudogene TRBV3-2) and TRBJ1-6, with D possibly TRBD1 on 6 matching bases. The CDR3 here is CASSQGAGNSPLHF. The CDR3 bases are TGTGCCAGCAGCCAGGGGGCAGGGAATTCACCCCTCCACTTT.